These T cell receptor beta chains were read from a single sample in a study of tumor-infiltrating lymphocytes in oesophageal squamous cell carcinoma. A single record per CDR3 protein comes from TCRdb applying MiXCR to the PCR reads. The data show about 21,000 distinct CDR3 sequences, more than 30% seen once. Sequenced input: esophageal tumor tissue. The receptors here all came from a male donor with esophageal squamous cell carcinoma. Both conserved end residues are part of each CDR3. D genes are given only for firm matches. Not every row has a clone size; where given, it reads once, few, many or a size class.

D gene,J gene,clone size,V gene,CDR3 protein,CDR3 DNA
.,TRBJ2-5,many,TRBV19,CASSATAVQETQYF,TGTGCCAGTAGTGCGACGGCGGTACAAGAGACCCAGTACTTC
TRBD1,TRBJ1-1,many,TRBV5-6,CASSLGQGSTEAFF,TGTGCCAGCAGCTTGGGACAGGGGAGTACTGAAGCTTTCTTT
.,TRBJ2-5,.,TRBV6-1,CASSEAFGTTQETQYF,TGTGCCAGCAGTGAAGCGTTCGGGACAACCCAAGAGACCCAGTACTTC
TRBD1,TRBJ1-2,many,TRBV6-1,CASSLTGILGYTF,TGTGCCAGCAGTCTGACAGGGATCCTCGGCTACACCTTC
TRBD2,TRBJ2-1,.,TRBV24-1,CATSDFPPTTSGRAFHEQFF,TGTGCCACCAGTGATTTCCCCCCTACTACTAGCGGGAGGGCCTTCCATGAGCAGTTCTTC
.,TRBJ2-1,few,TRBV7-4,CASSVISNEQFF,TGTGCCAGCAGCGTTATCAGCAATGAGCAGTTCTTC
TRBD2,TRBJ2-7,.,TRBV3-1,CASSQDPSGGYEQYF,TGTGCCAGCAGCCAAGACCCTAGCGGGGGCTATGAGCAGTACTTC
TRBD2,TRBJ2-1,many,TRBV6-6,CASSYGGLADYNEQFF,TGTGCCAGCAGTTACGGGGGACTAGCGGATTACAATGAGCAGTTCTTC
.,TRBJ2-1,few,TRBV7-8,CASSLLNEQFF,TGTGCCAGCAGCTTGTTAAATGAGCAGTTCTTC
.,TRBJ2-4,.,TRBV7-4,CASSSIRTLTGGRAYIQYF,TGTGCCAGCAGCTCGATCCGTACCCTGACAGGTGGTAGGGCCTACATTCAGTACTTC
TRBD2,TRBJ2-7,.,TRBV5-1,CASSGGLAGGYEQYF,TGCGCCAGCAGCGGGGGACTAGCGGGCGGATACGAGCAGTACTTC
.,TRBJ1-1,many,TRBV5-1,CASSSTIPLDTEAFF,TGCGCCAGCAGCTCCACAATACCCTTGGACACTGAAGCTTTCTTT
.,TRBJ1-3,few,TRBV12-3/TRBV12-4,CASSLEVALGNTIYF,TGTGCCAGCAGTTTAGAGGTGGCCCTGGGAAACACCATATATTTT
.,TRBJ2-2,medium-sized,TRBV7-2,CASSLYENTGELFF,TGTGCCAGCAGCTTGTATGAGAACACCGGGGAGCTGTTTTTT